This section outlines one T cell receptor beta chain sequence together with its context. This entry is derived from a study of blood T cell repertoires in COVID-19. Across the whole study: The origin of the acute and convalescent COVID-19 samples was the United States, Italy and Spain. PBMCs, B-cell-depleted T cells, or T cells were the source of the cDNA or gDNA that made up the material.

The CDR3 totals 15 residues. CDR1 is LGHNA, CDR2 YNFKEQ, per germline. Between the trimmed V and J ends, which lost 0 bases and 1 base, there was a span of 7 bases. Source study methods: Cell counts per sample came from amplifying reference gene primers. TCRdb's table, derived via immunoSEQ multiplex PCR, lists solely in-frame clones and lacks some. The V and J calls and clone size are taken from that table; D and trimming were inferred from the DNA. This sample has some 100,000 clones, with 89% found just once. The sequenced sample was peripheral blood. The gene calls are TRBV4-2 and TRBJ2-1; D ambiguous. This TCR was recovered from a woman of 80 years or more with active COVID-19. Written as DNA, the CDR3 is TGTGCCAGCAGCCAAGACCTTCCTTCCTACAATGAGCAGTTCTTC. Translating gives CASSQDLPSYNEQFF.